This record looks at one TCR beta chain sequence and its context. Its specificity is unknown. The missing conserved phenylalanine or tryptophan at the end of this CDR3 makes a read error likely. The CDR3 loop spans 13 amino acids. Germline assignment: CDR1 SQVTM and CDR2 ANQGSEA. V lost 3 bases, J lost 0 bases, and 8 bases lay in between. The sample belongs to a study of T-cell reconstitution after alpha-beta-depleted transplantation in children. Regarding the study as a whole: Some patients' high day-60 TCRbeta diversity was traced to surviving recipient T cells and thymic progenitors. It was reported that alpha-beta T cells came from several hundred expanded graft clones (about two months after transplant). Newly generated T cells supplied most T-cell counts and diversity one year post-transplant.

The TCRbeta library incorporated unique molecular identifiers. MiXCR was run by TCRdb on the PCR reads, yielding one entry per CDR3 protein. The sample holds about 200,000 distinct CDR3 sequences; 5.5% to 7% are singletons and the top ten take about 6%. This TCR derives from a boy aged 2-15 years with acute lymphoblastic leukemia, due to receive a stem cell transplant. The V and J genes are TRBV29-1 and TRBJ1-1; no definite D call. Material: PBMCs, obtained before TCRalphabeta/CD19-depleted stem cell transplant. CDR3 in amino acids: CSVDPSLNTEAFS. The CDR3 bases are TGCAGCGTTGATCCCAGTCTGAACACTGAAGCTTTCTCT.